A selection of T cell receptor beta chains follows, all from one sample in a study of OX40 agonist ivuxolimab in advanced cancers. Generated by immunoSEQ multiplex PCR, the TCRdb table keeps only in-frame clones and is missing some. The sample yields about 64,000 clones, approximately 82% seen once. The starting material was CD4+ or CD8+ T cells sorted from blood, obtained in a trial of the OX40 agonist ivuxolimab. These receptors came from an adult with an advanced solid tumor such as melanoma, head and neck, liver or kidney cancer. Both conserved end residues are part of each CDR3. The order of the fields is V gene, CDR3 protein.

>TRBV6-5
CASSYSLAGGRNEQYF
>TRBV6-5
CASSYRDIAYEQYF
>TRBV5-5
CASSLGGGITYEQYF
>TRBV4-1
CASSQSGEKLFF
>TRBV6-5
CASSTSRGGRDTQYF
>TRBV5-1
CASSLARPRTLVNTGELFF
>TRBV13
CASSSGLAEPTSYEQYF
>TRBV4-3
CASSQELAVDWEQYF
>TRBV5-1
CASSLGQGGPYEQYF
>TRBV18
CASSPQTATYEQYF
>TRBV7-2
CASSPMTGGVEAFF
>TRBV18
CASSPVPGQGAAAEAFF
>TRBV5-4
CASRPRGITDTQYF
>TRBV7-3
CASSVQVAGAGAGELFF
>TRBV7-8
CASSLVSGEETQYF
>TRBV19
CASSNRESETQYF
>TRBV5-1
CASSLAQAGDETQYF
>TRBV19
CASTEGHSGNTIYF
>TRBV19
CASSIEAGGSGEKLFF
>TRBV9
CASSVGTRNYGYTF
>TRBV19
CASTEGSAGANVLTF
>TRBV7-6
CASLSPNTEAFF
>TRBV5-1
CATRGQGSNEKLFF
>TRBV5-1
CASSRSIGRYVPSYNEQFF
>TRBV9
CASSPSDERGYTGELFF
>TRBV19
CASSIGTSPYNEQFF
>TRBV2
CASSETYVTEQYF
>TRBV7-2
CASSPDRAGKEQYF
>TRBV13
CASSPTGDYDSNQPQHF
>TRBV11-3
CASSLARVSSYNSPLHF
>TRBV10-3
CAISESETGGREKLFF
>TRBV19
CASSVERSTEAFF
>TRBV6-6
CASSYPRGPQETQYF
>TRBV29-1
CSVVVAGNEQFF
>TRBV2
CASSRDYDTGELFF
>TRBV7-9
CASSPQGMNTEAFF
>TRBV14
CASGRSGGGKVVQPQHF
>TRBV18
CASSPLRVRQGNTEAFF
>TRBV7-2
CASSLAGVGGTEAFF
>TRBV6-1
CASSPDRLSYEQYF
>TRBV11-3
CASSAAGGDTGELFF
>TRBV5-4
CASSLSGGQETQYF
>TRBV10-3
CAISHDRRSTEAFF
>TRBV7-3
CASSPGTSGSVDTQYF
>TRBV9
CASSVALAGPIPHNEQFF
>TRBV29-1
CSVAEAGQPQHF
>TRBV7-2
CASREGYEQFF
>TRBV6-5
CASKFSITGVESYTF
>TRBV29-1
CSVESTAGATGELFF